The 17 T cell receptor beta chains below were found in one sample sequenced in a study of blood T cell repertoires in COVID-19 (dated by TCRdb to between 2020 and 2021). The library was produced with the immunoSEQ multiplex PCR assay. TCRdb's version of the immuneACCESS table is confined to in-frame rearrangements and falls short of the full clone set. An unresolved V gene accounts for under half of the shortfall where checked; the remainder is of unknown origin. The sample profile shows tens of thousands of clones; 65% to 85% of them were found once. Roughly 55% of the sample lies in the top ten. Material for sequencing was peripheral blood. The source of these receptors is a man in his 70s with acute or convalescent COVID-19.

This clone has just a few counts. The chain recombines TRBV24-1 with TRBJ2-1, with D possibly being TRBD1 (6 bases). The CDR3 has 15 amino acids. The V end was cut by 6 bases, the J end by 1 base, with 12 bases between. Per germline, CDR1 KGHDR and CDR2 SFDVKD. CDR3 nucleotides: TGTGCCACCAGTCCGGCCAGGGGATCCTACAATGAGCAGTTCTTC. Translation gives CATSPARGSYNEQFF.

This sequence joins TRBV6-5 and TRBJ1-1; D gene ambiguous. Looked up from germline, CDR1 is MNHEY and CDR2 is SVGAGI. There are 13 residues in the CDR3. V lost 9 bases to trimming and J lost 6 bases, with 17 bases between them. The CDR3 is CASSSPRRAEAFF. CDR3 sequence (DNA): TGTGCCAGTTCCAGCCCCCGACGGGCTGAAGCTTTCTTT.

The gene calls are TRBV7-9 and TRBJ2-3, with 11 bases that match TRBD2. Germline V gene sequence: CDR1 SEHNR, CDR2 FQNEAQ (reference sequence). V lost 7 bases, J lost 2 bases, and 8 bases stayed unmatched. This CDR3 has 16 amino acids. The CDR3 is CASIKGTSGITDTQYF. As DNA, the CDR3 is TGTGCCAGCATCAAAGGGACTAGCGGAATCACAGATACGCAGTATTTT.

CDR3 sequence (DNA): TGCGCCAGCAGCTTGGCCACAGGGACACCACCCTACGAGCAGTACTTC. As protein: CASSLATGTPPYEQYF. V and J are TRBV5-1 and TRBJ2-7; D is possibly TRBD1 (6 bases). The CDR3 loop spans 16 amino acids. Per germline, CDR1 SGHRS and CDR2 YFSETQ. V lost 0 bases to trimming and J lost 2 bases, with 15 bases between them.

J is TRBJ2-3 and V is TRBV6-4; 12 positions agree with TRBD2. The CDR3 loop spans 16 amino acids. The V gene's germline CDR1 is MRHNA and CDR2 SNTAGT. The V and J ends lost 0 bases and 6 bases, in that order; junction bases with no gene match: 4. Written as DNA, the CDR3 is TGTGCCAGCAGTGACTCCCCTAGCGGGGGGGGTGATACGCAGTATTTT. It encodes CASSDSPSGGGDTQYF.

The rearrangement uses TRBV19 and TRBJ1-1; 7 bases are shared with TRBD1. The CDR3 loop spans 14 amino acids. Germline trimming cut 4 bases from V and 5 bases from J; bases unmatched to any gene: 7. Germline CDR1 and CDR2: LNHDA and SQIVND (reference sequence). Written as DNA, the CDR3 is TGTGCCAGTAGTAAAACAGGGGCTGTGACTGAAGCTTTCTTT. This encodes CASSKTGAVTEAFF.

This clone appeared once. V and J are TRBV4-1 and TRBJ1-2, with a tentative D call TRBD1 (6 bases). Per germline, CDR1 MGHRA and CDR2 YSYEKL. The CDR3 runs 15 residues. V gave up 5 bases and J gave up 8 bases, with 21 bases separating them. CDR3: CASSTHQGKRGGYTF. CDR3 bases: TGCGCCAGCAGCACACACCAGGGGAAGCGAGGCGGCTACACCTTC.

The chain couples TRBV28 to TRBJ2-3; 9 nucleotides match TRBD2. This CDR3 has 16 residues. After removal of 1 base from V and 8 bases from J, the junction contained 10 bases not matched to a gene. CDR1 and CDR2 (germline): MDHEN, SYDVKM. CDR3 sequence reads: CASSLLQAGGAATQYF. CDR3 coding DNA: TGTGCCAGCAGTTTATTACAAGCGGGAGGTGCAGCTACGCAGTATTTT. The full variable domain, its missing parts supplied by reference TRBV28 and TRBJ2-3, is DVKVTQSSRYLVKRTGEKVFLECVQDMDHENMFWYRQDPGLGLRLIYFSYDVKMKEKGDIPEGYSVSREKKERFSLILESASTNQTSMYLCASSLLQAGGAATQYFGPGTRLTVL.

The chain combines TRBV4-3 with TRBJ1-5, with TRBD1 matching 9 bases. This CDR3 is built from 17 residues. After removal of 0 bases from V and 7 bases from J, the junction contained 10 bases not matched to a gene. CDR1 is LGHNA and CDR2 is YSLEER in the germline V gene. In DNA, the CDR3 is TGCGCCAGCAGCCAAGAAATTGGGGACAGGGAGGGACAGCCCCAGCATTTT. Amino acid sequence: CASSQEIGDREGQPQHF.

The chain recombines TRBV19 with TRBJ1-2, with D possibly TRBD1 on 5 matching bases. Germline loops: CDR1 LNHDA, CDR2 SQIVND (reference sequence). The V end was cut by 4 bases, the J end by 7 bases, with 10 bases between. The CDR3 has 12 amino acids. The CDR3: CASSTQGRGYTF. CDR3 nucleotides: TGTGCCAGTAGTACCCAGGGTCGTGGCTACACCTTC.

V gene TRBV5-8 combines with J gene TRBJ2-1; 7 bases line up with TRBD2. Germline values: CDR1 SGHTS, CDR2 YDEGEE. There are 14 residues in the CDR3. V shed 4 bases, J shed 8 bases, and the junction held 9 bases outside the gene matches. The CDR3 DNA reads TGTGCCAGCAGCCGGGACTACCCCTGGGATGAGCAGTTCTTC. Protein sequence: CASSRDYPWDEQFF. Together with reference TRBV5-8 and TRBJ2-1, the CDR3 gives the full variable domain: EAGVTQSPTHLIKTRGQQATLRCSPISGHTSVYWYQQALGLGLQFLLWYDEGEERNRGNFPPRFSGRQFPNYSSELNVNALELEDSALYLCASSRDYPWDEQFFGPGTRLTVL.

This chain connects TRBV7-2 to TRBJ1-1; 9 bases agree with TRBD1. CDR3 length: 17 residues. Germline CDR1 and CDR2: SGHTA and FQGNSA. Trimming cost V 1 base and J 5 bases; bases outside gene matches: 11. The CDR3 reads CASSLGGQGGVRTEAFF. The CDR3 DNA reads as TGTGCCAGCAGCTTAGGGGGACAGGGAGGAGTAAGAACTGAAGCTTTCTTT.

This clone occurred once. This chain connects TRBV2 to TRBJ2-1; D is perhaps TRBD1 (6 bases). In germline, CDR1 is SNHLY, CDR2 FYNNEI. The length of the CDR3 is 13 residues. V lost 7 bases and J lost 7, with 14 bases in between. The CDR3 here is CASTTLRGNEQFF. The CDR3 bases are TGTGCCAGCACCACGCTGAGGGGGAATGAGCAGTTCTTC.

The chain combines TRBV7-9 with TRBJ1-2; no firm D call. The CDR3 is 14 residues long. The V end was cut by 6 bases, the J end by 9 bases, with 20 bases between. Germline assignment: CDR1 SEHNR and CDR2 FQNEAQ (reference sequence). The CDR3 coding sequence is TGTGCCAGCAGTTTTATTGACCAGACTCCAAGCTACACCTTC. This codes for CASSFIDQTPSYTF.

This sequence joins TRBV29-1 and TRBJ1-2; no clear D gene. Germline values: CDR1 SQVTM, CDR2 ANQGSEA. V dropped 4 bases and J dropped 7 bases, with 7 bases sitting between them. This CDR3 is built from 10 residues. The CDR3 DNA sequence: TGCAGCGTTGCCGAGAGTGGCTACACCTTC. The encoded protein is CSVAESGYTF.

In this sample, this clone turned up once. The rearrangement joins TRBV18 to TRBJ1-2; D is ambiguous. The CDR3 covers 13 residues. Germline CDR1 KGHSH, CDR2 LQKENI. Trimming took 2 bases from V and 3 from J, leaving 7 bases between them. The CDR3, as DNA: TGTGCCAGCTCACCAAGGCGGGACTATGGCTACACCTTC. Translating it yields CASSPRRDYGYTF.

The chain is built from TRBV28 and TRBJ1-5; D perhaps matches TRBD1 (5 bases). There are 16 residues in the CDR3. The germline V gene encodes CDR1 MDHEN and CDR2 SYDVKM. V was shortened by 3 bases and J by 6 bases, with 18 bases between the two germline ends. The CDR3 here is CASSFDVQGLGQPQHF. The DNA for the CDR3 is TGTGCCAGCAGTTTCGACGTCCAGGGTCTAGGTCAGCCCCAGCATTTT.